Listed here is a single T cell receptor (beta chain). Its cognate antigen is unknown. It was with 60 Vbeta and 13 Jbeta primers that the PCR ran. TCRdb's table, derived via immunoSEQ multiplex PCR, lists solely in-frame clones and lacks some. The data contain roughly 200,000 clones, 75% to 90% of them singletons. Germline V gives CDR1 SGHRS, CDR2 YFSETQ. The junction had 9 bases not matched to a gene; V was cut back by 0 bases and J by 5 bases. The CDR3 totals 17 residues. This sample was included in a study of cytomegalovirus exposure and HLA in healthy donors. Findings and limits, study-wide: Data from an earlier analysis indicated that most TCR beta V segments were productive either about 87% or about 30% of the time. Common viral pathogens were later found to be apparently linked to several of the most significant clusters. TCR beta sequences reportedly predicted most subjects' HLA-A and HLA-B alleles accurately.

Sequencing input: PBMCs. This receptor was identified in a woman aged 40 to 50 in good health and CMV-seronegative. The chain employs TRBV5-1 and TRBJ2-1; 9 bases are a match to TRBD2. The CDR3 DNA reads TGCGCCAGCAGCTTGGTGACAGGAGCGGGAGGTAACAATGAGCAGTTCTTC. It codes for CASSLVTGAGGNNEQFF.